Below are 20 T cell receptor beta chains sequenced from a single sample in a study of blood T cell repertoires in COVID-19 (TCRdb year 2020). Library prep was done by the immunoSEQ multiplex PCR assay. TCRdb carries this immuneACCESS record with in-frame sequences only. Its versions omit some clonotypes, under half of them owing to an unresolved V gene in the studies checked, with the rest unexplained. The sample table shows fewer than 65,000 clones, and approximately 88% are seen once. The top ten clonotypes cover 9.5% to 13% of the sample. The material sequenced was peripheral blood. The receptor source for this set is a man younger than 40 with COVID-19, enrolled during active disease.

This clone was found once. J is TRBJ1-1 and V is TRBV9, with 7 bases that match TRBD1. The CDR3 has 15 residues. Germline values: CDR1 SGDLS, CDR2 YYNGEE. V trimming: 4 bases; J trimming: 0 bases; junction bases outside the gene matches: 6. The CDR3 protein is CASSSTGAVNTEAFF. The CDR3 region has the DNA TGTGCCAGCAGCAGTACAGGGGCGGTGAACACTGAAGCTTTCTTT.

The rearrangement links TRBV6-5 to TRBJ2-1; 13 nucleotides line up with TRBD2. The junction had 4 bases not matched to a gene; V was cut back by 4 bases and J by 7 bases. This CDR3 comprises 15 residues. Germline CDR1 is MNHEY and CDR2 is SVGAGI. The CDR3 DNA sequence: TGTGCCAGCAGTTTCCGACTAGCGGGAGGTAATGAGCAGTTCTTC. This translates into CASSFRLAGGNEQFF.

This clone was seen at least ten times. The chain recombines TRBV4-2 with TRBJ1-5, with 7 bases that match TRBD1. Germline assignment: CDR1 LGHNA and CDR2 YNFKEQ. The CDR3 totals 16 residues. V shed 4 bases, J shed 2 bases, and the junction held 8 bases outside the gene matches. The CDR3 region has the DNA TGTGCCAGCAGCCCCACAGGGGTCAACGGCAATCAGCCCCAGCATTTT. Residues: CASSPTGVNGNQPQHF.

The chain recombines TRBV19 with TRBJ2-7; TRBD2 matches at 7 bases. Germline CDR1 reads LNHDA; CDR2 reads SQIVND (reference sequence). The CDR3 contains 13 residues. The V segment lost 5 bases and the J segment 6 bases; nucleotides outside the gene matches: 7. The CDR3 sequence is CASSRTSSGEQYF. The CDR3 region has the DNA TGTGCCAGTAGTCGGACTTCTAGCGGCGAGCAGTACTTC.

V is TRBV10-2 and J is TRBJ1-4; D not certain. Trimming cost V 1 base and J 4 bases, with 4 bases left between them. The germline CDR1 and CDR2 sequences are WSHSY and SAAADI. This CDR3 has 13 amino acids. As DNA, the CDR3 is TGCGCCAGCAGTGAGTTCAGTAATGAAAAACTGTTTTTT. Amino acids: CASSEFSNEKLFF.

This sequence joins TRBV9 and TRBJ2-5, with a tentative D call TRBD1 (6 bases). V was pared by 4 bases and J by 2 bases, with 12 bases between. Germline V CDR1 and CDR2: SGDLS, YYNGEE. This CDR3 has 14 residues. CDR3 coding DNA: TGTGCCAGCAGCTTCGGACAGTTTCAAGAGACCCAGTACTTC. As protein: CASSFGQFQETQYF.

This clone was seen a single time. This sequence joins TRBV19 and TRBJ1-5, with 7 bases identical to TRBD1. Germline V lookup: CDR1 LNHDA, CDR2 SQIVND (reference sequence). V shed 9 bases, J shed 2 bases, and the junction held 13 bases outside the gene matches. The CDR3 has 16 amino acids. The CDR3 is CASTDRPRPGNQPQHF. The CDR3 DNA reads TGTGCCAGCACGGACAGGCCACGTCCGGGCAATCAGCCCCAGCATTTT.

CDR3 coding DNA: TGTGCCTGGAGTCTTACGACAGGATATGGCTACACCTTC. Amino acids: CAWSLTTGYGYTF. The chain couples TRBV30 to TRBJ1-2; perhaps TRBD1 as D (6 bases). In germline, CDR1 is GTSNPN, CDR2 SVGIG (reference sequence). This CDR3 region has 13 residues. Trimming shortened V by 2 bases and J by 5 bases, and 12 bases separated the two germline ends.

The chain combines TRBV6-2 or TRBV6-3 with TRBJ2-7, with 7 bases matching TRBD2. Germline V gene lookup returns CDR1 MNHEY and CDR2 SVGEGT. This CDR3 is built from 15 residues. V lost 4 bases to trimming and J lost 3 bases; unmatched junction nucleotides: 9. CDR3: CASSSGLAGIYEQYF. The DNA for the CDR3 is TGTGCCAGCAGTTCCGGGTTAGCGGGCATCTACGAGCAGTACTTC.

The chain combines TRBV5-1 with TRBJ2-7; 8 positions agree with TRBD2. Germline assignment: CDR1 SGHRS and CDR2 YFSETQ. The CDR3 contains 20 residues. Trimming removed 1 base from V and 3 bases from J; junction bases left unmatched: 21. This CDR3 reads CASSLQRGNRVTSGVYEQYF. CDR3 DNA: TGCGCCAGCAGCTTGCAAAGGGGAAACAGGGTCACTAGCGGCGTCTACGAGCAGTACTTC.

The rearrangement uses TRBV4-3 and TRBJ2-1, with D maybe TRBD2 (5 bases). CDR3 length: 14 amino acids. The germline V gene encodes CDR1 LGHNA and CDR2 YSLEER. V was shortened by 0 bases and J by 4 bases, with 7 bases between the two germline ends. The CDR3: CASSQETMYNEQFF. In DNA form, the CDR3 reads TGCGCCAGCAGCCAAGAGACTATGTACAATGAGCAGTTCTTC.

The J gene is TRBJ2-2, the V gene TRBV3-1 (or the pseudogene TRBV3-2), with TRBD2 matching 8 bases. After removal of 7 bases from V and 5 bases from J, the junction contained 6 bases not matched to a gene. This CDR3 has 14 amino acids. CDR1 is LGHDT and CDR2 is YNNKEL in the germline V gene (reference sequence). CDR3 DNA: TGTGCCAGCACCCCCCCGGGAGGGACCGGGGAGCTGTTTTTT. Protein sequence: CASTPPGGTGELFF.

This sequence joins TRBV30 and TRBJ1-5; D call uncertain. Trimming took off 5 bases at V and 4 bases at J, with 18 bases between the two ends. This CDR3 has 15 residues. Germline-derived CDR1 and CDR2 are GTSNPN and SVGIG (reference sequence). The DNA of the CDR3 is TGTGCCTGGTCTCTCAACCATAACATTAATCAGCCCCAGCATTTT. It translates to CAWSLNHNINQPQHF.

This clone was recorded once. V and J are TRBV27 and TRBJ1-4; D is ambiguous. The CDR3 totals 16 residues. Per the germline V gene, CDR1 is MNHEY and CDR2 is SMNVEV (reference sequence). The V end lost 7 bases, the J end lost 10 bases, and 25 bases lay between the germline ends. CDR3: CASKDRGLGSRGKLFF. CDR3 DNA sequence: TGTGCCAGCAAAGATCGAGGTCTCGGCAGTCGGGGAAAACTGTTTTTT. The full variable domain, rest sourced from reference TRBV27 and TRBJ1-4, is EAQVTQNPRYLITVTGKKLTVTCSQNMNHEYMSWYRQDPGLGLRQIYYSMNVEVTDKGDVPEGYKVSRKEKRNFPLILESPSPNQTSLYFCASKDRGLGSRGKLFFGSGTQLSVL.

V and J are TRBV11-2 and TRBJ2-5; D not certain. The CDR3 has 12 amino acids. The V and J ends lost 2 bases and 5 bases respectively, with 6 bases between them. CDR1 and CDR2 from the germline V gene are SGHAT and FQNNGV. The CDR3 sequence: CASSLHGETQYF. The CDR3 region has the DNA TGTGCCAGCAGCTTACACGGGGAGACCCAGTACTTC.

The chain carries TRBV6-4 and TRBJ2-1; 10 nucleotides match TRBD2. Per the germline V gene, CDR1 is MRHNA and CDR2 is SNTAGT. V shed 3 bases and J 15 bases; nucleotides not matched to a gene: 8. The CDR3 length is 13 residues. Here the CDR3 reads CASSDRTSGLPFF. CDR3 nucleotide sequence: TGTGCCAGCAGTGATCGGACTAGCGGCCTACCGTTCTTC.

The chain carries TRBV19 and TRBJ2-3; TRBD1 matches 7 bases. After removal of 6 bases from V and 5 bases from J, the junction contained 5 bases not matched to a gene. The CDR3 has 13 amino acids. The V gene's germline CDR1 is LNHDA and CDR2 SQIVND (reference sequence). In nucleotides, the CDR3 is TGTGCCAGTAGCCCGAACAGGGGAGATACGCAGTATTTT. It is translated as CASSPNRGDTQYF.

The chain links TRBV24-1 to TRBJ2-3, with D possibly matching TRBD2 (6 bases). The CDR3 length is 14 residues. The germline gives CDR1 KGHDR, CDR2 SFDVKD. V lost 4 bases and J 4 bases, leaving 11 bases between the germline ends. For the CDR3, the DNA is TGTGCCACCAGTGACGAGTCGGGGGCAGATACGCAGTATTTT. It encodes CATSDESGADTQYF.

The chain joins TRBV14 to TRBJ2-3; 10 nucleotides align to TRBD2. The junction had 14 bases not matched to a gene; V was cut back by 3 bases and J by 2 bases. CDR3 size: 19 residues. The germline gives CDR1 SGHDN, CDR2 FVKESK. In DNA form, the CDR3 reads TGTGCCAGCAGCCAGGGTACTAGCGGGACGTCTCTCCACACAGATACGCAGTATTTT. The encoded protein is CASSQGTSGTSLHTDTQYF.

The CDR3 reads CASSQGQSDNSPLHF. The CDR3 DNA sequence: TGTGCCAGCAGCCAAGGACAATCAGATAATTCACCCCTCCACTTT. The chain uses TRBV3-1 (or the pseudogene TRBV3-2) and TRBJ1-6; D is ambiguous. Trimming left V 1 base short and J 5 bases short, with 9 bases between. The CDR3 is 15 amino acids. CDR1 and CDR2 from the germline V gene are LGHDT and YNNKEL (reference sequence).